This entry concerns a single T cell receptor beta chain. This sample is part of a study of OX40 agonist ivuxolimab in advanced cancers. CDR3 length equals 12 residues. V gave up 8 bases and J gave up 4 bases; unmatched junction bases: 7. Germline loops: CDR1 GTSNPN, CDR2 SVGIG (reference sequence). Libraries were prepared by immunoSEQ multiplex PCR; TCRdb keeps only in-frame clonotypes and omits some of them. The profile covers 80,000 to 100,000 clones, with around 90% appearing a single time and 0.7% to 0.9% taken by the ten largest. The chain is built from TRBV30 and TRBJ2-7, with 8 bases fitting TRBD2. This receptor was obtained from an adult with an advanced solid tumor such as melanoma, head and neck, liver or kidney cancer. Sequencing used CD4+ or CD8+ T cells sorted from blood, obtained in a trial of the OX40 agonist ivuxolimab. CDR3 coding DNA: TGTGCCCTCAGCCGGGGGGGTTACGAGCAGTACTTC. This translates into CALSRGGYEQYF. The full variable domain, its missing parts supplied by reference TRBV30 and TRBJ2-7, is SQTIHQWPATLVQPVGSPLSLECTVEGTSNPNLYWYRQAAGRGLQLLFYSVGIGQISSEVPQNLSASRPQDRQFILSSKKLLLSDSGFYLCALSRGGYEQYFGPGTRLTVT.